The present TCR beta chain was sequenced within a study of T cells in localized non-small cell lung cancer. Notes on the study in general: Adjacent lung tissue had a median approximately 57 of the top 100 clones found in the tumor. In the blood, greater T cell density corresponded to longer overall survival. Of the tissues analyzed, uninvolved adjacent lung showed maximal T cell clonality, greater than tumor.

A note on this clone: What it binds is unknown.

Germline V gene sequence: CDR1 MNHEY, CDR2 SVGAGI. CDR3 length: 15 residues. Between the trimmed V and J ends, which lost 3 bases and 1 base, there was a span of 10 bases. The repertoire was sequenced with immunoSEQ multiplex PCR; TCRdb's copy has only in-frame clones and lacks some. The table has 25,000 to 35,000 clones, 70% to 90% seen once. This sequence joins TRBV6-5 and TRBJ1-5, with D unresolved. The source is a woman between 35 and 70 years old with stage I lung adenocarcinoma. The sample consisted of peripheral blood, taken before any cancer treatment. The CDR3, as DNA: TGTGCCAGCAGTTATAACGCCTGGAGCAATCAGCCCCAGCATTTT. The encoded protein is CASSYNAWSNQPQHF.